The rows below give T cell receptor beta chains drawn from one sample of a study of human versus mouse CDR3 diversity and MHC coevolution. The data were produced by immunoSEQ multiplex PCR, yet TCRdb's version contains in-frame clones alone and is incomplete. Of fewer than 100,000 clones listed, just under 95% were seen once; the top ten hold approximately 1.5%. The material sequenced was naive CD4+ T cells from blood. These receptors originate from a person aged 30-69 years in good health. Both conserved end residues are part of each CDR3. The order of the fields is CDR3 length, clone size, J gene, D gene, V gene, CDR3 DNA, CDR3 protein. A D gene is named only where the DNA matches it firmly. Expanded clones are given a class, and other clones once, few, many or no size at all.

>12|.|TRBJ2-1|TRBD1|TRBV6-6
TGTGCCAGCAGGGACAGGTACAATGAGCAGTTCTTC
CASRDRYNEQFF
>15|.|TRBJ1-1|.|TRBV30
TGTGCCTGTCAGCCCGGGACTACAAAGAACACTGAAGCTTTCTTT
CACQPGTTKNTEAFF
>16|.|TRBJ2-3|.|TRBV5-6
TGTGCCAGCAGCTTGAACATGGGGCGGAGCACAGATACGCAGTATTTT
CASSLNMGRSTDTQYF
>15|few|TRBJ2-7|TRBD1|TRBV19
TGTGCCAGTAGTATCCCGGGACAGGGCTCCTACGAGCAGTACTTC
CASSIPGQGSYEQYF
>15|.|TRBJ2-5|.|TRBV7-2
TGTGCCAGCAGCGGACTGGAGGTGGGACAAGAGACCCAGTACTTC
CASSGLEVGQETQYF
>14|.|TRBJ2-2|TRBD1|TRBV5-1
TGCGCCAGCAGATCGACAGGGGGAACCGGGGAGCTGTTTTTT
CASRSTGGTGELFF
>15|once|TRBJ2-7|TRBD1|TRBV5-4
TGTGCCAGCAGCTTGTGGGGACAGGTTTTCCACGAGCAGTACTTC
CASSLWGQVFHEQYF
>16|few|TRBJ2-1|TRBD2|TRBV9
TGTGCCAGCAGCGTGCCAAGCGGGGGGGGGAACAATGAGCAGTTCTTC
CASSVPSGGGNNEQFF
>14|.|TRBJ2-3|.|TRBV7-2
TGTGCCAGCAGCGTTTGGGCCTCTACAGATACGCAGTATTTT
CASSVWASTDTQYF
>12|.|TRBJ1-5|.|TRBV28
TGTGCCAGCAGCTTCCCCAATCAGCCCCAGCATTTT
CASSFPNQPQHF
>14|.|TRBJ2-3|TRBD1|TRBV7-2
TGTGCCAGCATGAGGACAGGCGTGCAGGGTACGCAGTATTTT
CASMRTGVQGTQYF
>12|.|TRBJ1-1|.|TRBV6-5
TGTGCCAGCAGTATCGGGAACACTGAAGCTTTCTTT
CASSIGNTEAFF
>14|.|TRBJ2-1|TRBD1|TRBV2
TGTGCCAGTACCCGGGACAGGGGATTAAATGAGCAGTTCTTC
CASTRDRGLNEQFF
>15|.|TRBJ2-7|.|TRBV5-1
TGCGCCAGCAGCTTGGACAGCCCAAACTCCTACGAGCAGTACTTC
CASSLDSPNSYEQYF
>14|.|TRBJ1-4|TRBD1|TRBV28
TGTGCCAGCAGTCCGGGACAGGGAAGAGAAAAACTGTTTTTT
CASSPGQGREKLFF
>14|.|TRBJ1-4|.|TRBV5-8
TGTGCCAGCAGCCCCTGGGAGGTGGATGAAAAACTGTTTTTT
CASSPWEVDEKLFF
>15|.|TRBJ2-3|.|TRBV4-1
TGCGCCAGCAGCCTCCTGGGGCCTGGGGCGGATACGCAGTATTTT
CASSLLGPGADTQYF
>13|.|TRBJ2-7|.|TRBV6-1
TGTGCCAGCAGTGTGGGACTGCTCTACGAGCAGTACTTC
CASSVGLLYEQYF
>18|.|TRBJ2-2|.|TRBV18
TGTGCCAGCTCACCAAACCTTCTAGGACAGAGCCTCACCGGGGAGCTGTTTTTT
CASSPNLLGQSLTGELFF
>15|.|TRBJ1-1|.|TRBV7-3
TGTGCCAGCAGCTTACTCCGTGGCAGGGGCACTGAAGCTTTCTTT
CASSLLRGRGTEAFF
>15|.|TRBJ2-7|TRBD1|TRBV2
TGTGCCAGCAGTATTACAGGGGTCAGCTCCTACGAGCAGTACTTC
CASSITGVSSYEQYF
>16|.|TRBJ2-7|TRBD1|TRBV9
TGTGCCAGCAGCGTCGACCCCGACAGGGGGGGCGACGAGCAGTACTTC
CASSVDPDRGGDEQYF
>12|.|TRBJ2-7|.|TRBV29-1
TGCAGCGTTGAGGCACCGTCCTACGAGCAGTACTTC
CSVEAPSYEQYF
>12|.|TRBJ1-5|.|TRBV27
TGTGCCGTGGCAGGGCCGAATCAGCCCCAGCATTTT
CAVAGPNQPQHF
>14|.|TRBJ2-1|TRBD2|TRBV10-3
TGTGCCATCAACCCGGGACTAGCGAACAATGAGCAGTTCTTC
CAINPGLANNEQFF
>18|once|TRBJ1-1|TRBD1|TRBV9
TGTGCCAGCAGCGTTCGGGACAGTCCTCGAGGGGGGAACACTGAAGCTTTCTTT
CASSVRDSPRGGNTEAFF
>15|.|TRBJ1-5|.|TRBV4-3
TGCGCCAGCAGCCAAGACAGGCTCTCGGGGCAGCCCCAGCATTTT
CASSQDRLSGQPQHF
>14|.|TRBJ2-7|TRBD1|TRBV7-2
TGTGCCAGCAGCTTATCGGACAGGTCCTACGAGCAGTACTTC
CASSLSDRSYEQYF
>16|.|TRBJ2-1|.|TRBV9
TGTGCCAGCAGCGTAGAAGGACGGGGGAGCTACAATGAGCAGTTCTTC
CASSVEGRGSYNEQFF
>14|.|TRBJ2-5|TRBD1|TRBV25-1
TGTGCCAGCAGTCCGACAGGGTTAAGAGAGACCCAGTACTTC
CASSPTGLRETQYF
>15|.|TRBJ2-7|TRBD1|TRBV18
TGTGCCAGCTCACCACCTGATGGACAGGGCTACGAGCAGTACTTC
CASSPPDGQGYEQYF
>14|.|TRBJ2-7|.|TRBV9
TGTGCCAGCAGCCCGGGGGAGATACCCTACGAGCAGTACTTC
CASSPGEIPYEQYF
>14|.|TRBJ1-2|.|TRBV5-6
TGTGCCAGCAGCCCCCTGACAGGCTCAAATGGCTACACCTTC
CASSPLTGSNGYTF
>10|.|TRBJ1-1|.|TRBV29-1
TGCAGCGGTAGGAACACTGAAGCTTTCTTT
CSGRNTEAFF
>15|.|TRBJ2-3|.|TRBV5-4
TGTGCCAGCAGCTTGTTTCAGGGGCAGGGTTGGGCGCAGTATTTT
CASSLFQGQGWAQYF
>16|.|TRBJ1-4|TRBD1|TRBV29-1
TGCAGCATACGAGCCGGGACAGGCGGCGCTAATGAAAAACTGTTTTTT
CSIRAGTGGANEKLFF
>14|.|TRBJ2-3|.|TRBV27
TGTGCCAGCAGGAAGCGCCTAGCCGCAGATACGCAGTATTTT
CASRKRLAADTQYF
>15|once|TRBJ2-5|TRBD2|TRBV18
TGTGCCAGCTCACGGTCTAGCGGCAACCAAGAGACCCAGTACTTC
CASSRSSGNQETQYF
>16|.|TRBJ2-7|TRBD1|TRBV27
TGTGCCAGCAGTTTATTGACAGGGGAAGGGTCCTACGAGCAGTACTTC
CASSLLTGEGSYEQYF
>15|.|TRBJ2-3|.|TRBV7-9
TGTGCCAGCAGGGCGGGACAGCCCGGCACAGATACGCAGTATTTT
CASRAGQPGTDTQYF
>12|.|TRBJ2-7|.|TRBV25-1
TGTGCCAGCAGTTTTCAGTCCTACGAGCAGTACTTC
CASSFQSYEQYF
>15|.|TRBJ1-4|TRBD1|TRBV6-1
TGTGCCAGCAGTACCCGGACAGGGGGTGGTGAAAAACTGTTTTTT
CASSTRTGGGEKLFF
>16|once|TRBJ1-1|.|TRBV7-3
TGTGCCAGCAGCGCATCCCCGACACCGTTGAACACTGAAGCTTTCTTC
CASSASPTPLNTEAFF
>15|.|TRBJ2-7|.|TRBV18
TGTGCCAGCTCACCCCTCGGGGGAGCCTCCTACGAGCAGTACTTC
CASSPLGGASYEQYF
>13|.|TRBJ1-2|.|TRBV6-5
TGTGCCAGCAGTGGCGGACTTACCTATGGCTACACCTTC
CASSGGLTYGYTF
>15|.|TRBJ2-2|.|TRBV7-3
TGTGCCAGCAGTTCCTCCGGGGGACAGACCGGGGAGCTGTTTTTT
CASSSSGGQTGELFF
>14|.|TRBJ2-2|.|TRBV5-4
TGTGCCAGCAGCTTGGGGGCAGGGCCCGGGGAGCTGTTTTTT
CASSLGAGPGELFF
>15|once|TRBJ2-7|TRBD1|TRBV5-6
TGTGCCAGCAGCCCCATCGACAGGGGACACTACGAGCAGTACTTC
CASSPIDRGHYEQYF
>13|.|TRBJ2-1|TRBD2|TRBV10-3
TGTGCCATCAGTGACGGGCTAGCGGATGAGCAGTTCTTC
CAISDGLADEQFF